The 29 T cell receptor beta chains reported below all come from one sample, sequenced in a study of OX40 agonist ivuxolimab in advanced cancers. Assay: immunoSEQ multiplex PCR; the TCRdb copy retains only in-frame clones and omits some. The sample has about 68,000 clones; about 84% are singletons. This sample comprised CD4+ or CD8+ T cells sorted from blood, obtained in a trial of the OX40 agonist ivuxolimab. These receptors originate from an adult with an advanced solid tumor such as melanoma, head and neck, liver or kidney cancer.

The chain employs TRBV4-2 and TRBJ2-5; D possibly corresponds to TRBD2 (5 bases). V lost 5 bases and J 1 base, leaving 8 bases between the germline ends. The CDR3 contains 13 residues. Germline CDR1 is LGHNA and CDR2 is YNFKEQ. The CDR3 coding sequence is TGTGCCAGCAGCTCGACTATCCAAGAGACCCAGTACTTC. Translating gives CASSSTIQETQYF.

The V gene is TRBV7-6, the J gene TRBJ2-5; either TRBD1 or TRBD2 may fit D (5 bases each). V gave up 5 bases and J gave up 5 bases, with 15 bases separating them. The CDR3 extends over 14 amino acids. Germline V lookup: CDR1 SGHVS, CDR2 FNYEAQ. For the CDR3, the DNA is TGTGCCAGCAGCCTTACTGGGGGATCTGAGACCCAGTACTTC. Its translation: CASSLTGGSETQYF. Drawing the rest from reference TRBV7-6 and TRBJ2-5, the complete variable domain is GAGVSQSPRYKVTKRGQDVALRCDPISGHVSLYWYRQALGQGPEFLTYFNYEAQQDKSGLPNDRFSAERPEGSISTLTIQRTEQRDSAMYRCASSLTGGSETQYFGPGTRLLVL.

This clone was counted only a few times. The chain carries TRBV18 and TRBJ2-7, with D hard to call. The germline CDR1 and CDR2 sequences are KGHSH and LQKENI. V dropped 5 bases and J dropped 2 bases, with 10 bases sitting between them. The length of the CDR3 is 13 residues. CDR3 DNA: TGTGCCAGCTCATCAAATCAGGCCTACGAGCAGTACTTC. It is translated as CASSSNQAYEQYF.

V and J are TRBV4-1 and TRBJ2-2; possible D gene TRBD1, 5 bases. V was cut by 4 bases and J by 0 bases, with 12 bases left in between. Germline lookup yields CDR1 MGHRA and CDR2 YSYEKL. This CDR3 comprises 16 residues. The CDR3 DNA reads TGCGCCAGCAGCCTAGTTGGGGCCGCGAACACCGGGGAGCTGTTTTTT. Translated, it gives CASSLVGAANTGELFF.

The CDR3 loop reads CSVEPWADTQYF. CDR3 DNA: TGCAGCGTAGAACCTTGGGCAGATACGCAGTATTTT. The chain is built from TRBV29-1 and TRBJ2-3; D unclear. CDR3 length equals 12 residues. Germline V lookup: CDR1 SQVTM, CDR2 ANQGSEA. V was cut by 6 bases and J by 4 bases, with 11 bases left in between.

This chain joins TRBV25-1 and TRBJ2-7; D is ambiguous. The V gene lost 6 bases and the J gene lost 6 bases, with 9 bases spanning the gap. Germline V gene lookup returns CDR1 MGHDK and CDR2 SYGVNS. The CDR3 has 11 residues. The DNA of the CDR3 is TGTGCCAGCAGCCAAGGACGCGAGCAGTACTTC. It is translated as CASSQGREQYF.

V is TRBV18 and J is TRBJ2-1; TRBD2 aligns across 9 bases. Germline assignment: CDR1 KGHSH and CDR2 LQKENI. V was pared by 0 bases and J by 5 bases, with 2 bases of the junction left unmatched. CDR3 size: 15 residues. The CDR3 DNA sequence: TGTGCCAGCTCACCACCTAGCGGGGGCAACAATGAGCAGTTCTTC. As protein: CASSPPSGGNNEQFF.

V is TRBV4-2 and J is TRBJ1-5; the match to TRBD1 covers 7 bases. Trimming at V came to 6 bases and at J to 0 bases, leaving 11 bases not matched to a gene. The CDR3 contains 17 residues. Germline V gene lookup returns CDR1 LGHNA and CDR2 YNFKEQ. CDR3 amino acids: CASRRRGDSYSNQPQHF. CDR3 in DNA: TGTGCCAGCAGAAGACGAGGGGACAGTTATAGCAATCAGCCCCAGCATTTT.

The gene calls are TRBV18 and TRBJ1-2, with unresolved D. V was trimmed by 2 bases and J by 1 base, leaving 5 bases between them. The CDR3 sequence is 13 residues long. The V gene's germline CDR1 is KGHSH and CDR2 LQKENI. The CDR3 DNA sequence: TGTGCCAGCTCACCAGCGGATAACTATGGCTACACCTTC. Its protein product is CASSPADNYGYTF.

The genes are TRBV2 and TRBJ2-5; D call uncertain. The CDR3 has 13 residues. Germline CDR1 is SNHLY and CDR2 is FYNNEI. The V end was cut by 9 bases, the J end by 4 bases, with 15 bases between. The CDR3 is CASSGRSGETQYF. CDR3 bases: TGTGCCAGTTCGGGCCGCTCGGGAGAGACCCAGTACTTC.

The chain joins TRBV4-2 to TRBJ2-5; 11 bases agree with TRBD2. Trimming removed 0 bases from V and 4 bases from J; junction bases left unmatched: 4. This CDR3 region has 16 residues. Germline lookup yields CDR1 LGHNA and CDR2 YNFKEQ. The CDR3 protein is CASSQDFSGGAETQYF. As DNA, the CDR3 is TGTGCCAGCAGCCAAGATTTTAGCGGGGGGGCAGAGACCCAGTACTTC.

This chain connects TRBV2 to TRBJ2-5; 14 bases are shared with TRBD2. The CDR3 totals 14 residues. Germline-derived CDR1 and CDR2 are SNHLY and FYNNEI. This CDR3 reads CGGGLAGGQETQYF. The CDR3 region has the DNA TGTGGAGGAGGACTAGCGGGGGGACAAGAGACCCAGTACTTC.

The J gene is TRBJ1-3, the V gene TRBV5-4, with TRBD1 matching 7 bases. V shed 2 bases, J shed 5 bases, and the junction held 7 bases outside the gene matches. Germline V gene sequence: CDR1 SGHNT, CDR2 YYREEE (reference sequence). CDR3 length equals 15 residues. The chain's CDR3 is CASSFPTGLRNTIYF. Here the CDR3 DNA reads TGTGCCAGCAGCTTCCCGACAGGGCTCCGAAACACCATATATTTT.

The CDR3 is CASSLVGDSSYEQYF. The CDR3 DNA follows: TGTGCCAGCAGCTTAGTAGGGGACAGCTCCTACGAGCAGTACTTC. V gene TRBV7-2 combines with J gene TRBJ2-7, with 7 nucleotides matching TRBD1. This CDR3 is built from 15 residues. J was trimmed by 0 bases and V by 1 base; bases with no gene match: 3. Germline V CDR1 and CDR2: SGHTA, FQGNSA. Together with reference TRBV7-2 and TRBJ2-7, the CDR3 gives the full variable domain: GAGVSQSPSNKVTEKGKDVELRCDPISGHTALYWYRQSLGQGLEFLIYFQGNSAPDKSGLPSDRFSAERTGGSVSTLTIQRTQQEDSAVYLCASSLVGDSSYEQYFGPGTRLTVT.

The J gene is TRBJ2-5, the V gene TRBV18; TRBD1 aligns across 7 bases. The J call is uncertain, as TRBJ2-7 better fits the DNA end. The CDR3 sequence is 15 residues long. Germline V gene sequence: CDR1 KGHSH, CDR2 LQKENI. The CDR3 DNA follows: TGTGCCAGCTCACCTCGGGACAGCGCTCCGGACGAGCAGTACTTC. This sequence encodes CASSPRDSAPDEQYF.

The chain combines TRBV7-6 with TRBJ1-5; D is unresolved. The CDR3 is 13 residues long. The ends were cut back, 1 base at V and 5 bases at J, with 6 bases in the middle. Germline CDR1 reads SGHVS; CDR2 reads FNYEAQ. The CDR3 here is CASSLGRDQPQHF. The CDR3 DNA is TGTGCCAGCAGCTTAGGGAGGGATCAGCCCCAGCATTTT.

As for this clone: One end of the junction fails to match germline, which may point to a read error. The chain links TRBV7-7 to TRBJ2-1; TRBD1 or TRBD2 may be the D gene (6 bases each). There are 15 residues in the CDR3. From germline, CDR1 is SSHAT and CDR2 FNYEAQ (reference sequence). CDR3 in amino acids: CASSPAGTPRGEQFF. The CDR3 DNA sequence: TGTGCTAGCAGCCCCGCCGGGACTCCCAGGGGTGAGCAGTTCTTC.

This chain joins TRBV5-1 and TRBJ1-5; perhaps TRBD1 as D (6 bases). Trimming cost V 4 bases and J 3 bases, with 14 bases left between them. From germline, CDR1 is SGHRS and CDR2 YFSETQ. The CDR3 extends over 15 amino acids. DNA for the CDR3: TGCGCCAGCAGCATTATAGGGGGTGACAATCAGCCCCAGCATTTT. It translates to CASSIIGGDNQPQHF. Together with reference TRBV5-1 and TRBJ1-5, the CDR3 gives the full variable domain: KAGVTQTPRYLIKTRGQQVTLSCSPISGHRSVSWYQQTPGQGLQFLFEYFSETQRNKGNFPGRFSGRQFSNSRSEMNVSTLELGDSALYLCASSIIGGDNQPQHFGDGTRLSIL.

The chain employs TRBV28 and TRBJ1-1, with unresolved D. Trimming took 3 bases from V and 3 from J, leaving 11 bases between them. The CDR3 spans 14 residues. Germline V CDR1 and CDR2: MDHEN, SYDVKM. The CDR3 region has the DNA TGTGCCAGCAGTTTTGGCCCGAACGACACTGAAGCTTTCTTT. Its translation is CASSFGPNDTEAFF. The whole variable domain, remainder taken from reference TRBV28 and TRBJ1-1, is DVKVTQSSRYLVKRTGEKVFLECVQDMDHENMFWYRQDPGLGLRLIYFSYDVKMKEKGDIPEGYSVSREKKERFSLILESASTNQTSMYLCASSFGPNDTEAFFGQGTRLTVV.

The CDR3 sequence: CASSLDRGGKLFF. In nucleotides, the CDR3 is TGCGCCAGCAGTCTCGATCGGGGGGGAAAACTGTTTTTT. The rearrangement links TRBV10-2 to TRBJ1-4, with D possibly being TRBD1 (5 bases). The V gene lost 5 bases and the J gene lost 10 bases, with 14 bases spanning the gap. CDR1 is WSHSY and CDR2 is SAAADI in the germline V gene. The CDR3 loop spans 13 amino acids.

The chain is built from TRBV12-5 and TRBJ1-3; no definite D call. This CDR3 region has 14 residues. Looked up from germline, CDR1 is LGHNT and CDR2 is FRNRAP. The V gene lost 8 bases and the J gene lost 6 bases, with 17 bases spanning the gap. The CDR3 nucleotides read TGTGCTAGTTCCCGGGATGGCAGCCTAAACACCATATATTTT. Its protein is CASSRDGSLNTIYF.

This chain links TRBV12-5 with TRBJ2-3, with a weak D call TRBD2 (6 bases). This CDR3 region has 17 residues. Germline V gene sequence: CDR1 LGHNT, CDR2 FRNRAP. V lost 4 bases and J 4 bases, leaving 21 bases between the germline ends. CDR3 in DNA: TGTGCTAGTGGTTCGAACCTCGGGAGTCAGCCAGCAGATACGCAGTATTTT. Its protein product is CASGSNLGSQPADTQYF. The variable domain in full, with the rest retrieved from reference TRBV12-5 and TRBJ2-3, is DARVTQTPRHKVTEMGQEVTMRCQPILGHNTVFWYRQTMMQGLELLAYFRNRAPLDDSGMPKDRFSAEMPDATLATLKIQPSEPRDSAVYFCASGSNLGSQPADTQYFGPGTRLTVL.

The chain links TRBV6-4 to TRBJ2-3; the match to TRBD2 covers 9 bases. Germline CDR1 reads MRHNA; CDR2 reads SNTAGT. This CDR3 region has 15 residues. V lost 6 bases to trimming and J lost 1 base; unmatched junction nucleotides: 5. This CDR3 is CASSERGVGTDTQYF. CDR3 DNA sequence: TGTGCCAGCAGCGAGCGGGGGGTAGGCACAGATACGCAGTATTTT.

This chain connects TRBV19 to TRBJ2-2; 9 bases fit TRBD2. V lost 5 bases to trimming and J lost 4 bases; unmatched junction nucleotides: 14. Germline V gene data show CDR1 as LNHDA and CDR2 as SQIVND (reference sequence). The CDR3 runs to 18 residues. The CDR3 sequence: CASSEYPGLAMITGELFF. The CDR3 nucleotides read TGTGCCAGTAGTGAATATCCGGGACTAGCTATGATCACCGGGGAGCTGTTTTTT. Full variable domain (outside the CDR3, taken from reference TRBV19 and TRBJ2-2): DGGITQSPKYLFRKEGQNVTLSCEQNLNHDAMYWYRQDPGQGLRLIYYSQIVNDFQKGDIAEGYSVSREKKESFPLTVTSAQKNPTAFYLCASSEYPGLAMITGELFFGEGSRLTVL.

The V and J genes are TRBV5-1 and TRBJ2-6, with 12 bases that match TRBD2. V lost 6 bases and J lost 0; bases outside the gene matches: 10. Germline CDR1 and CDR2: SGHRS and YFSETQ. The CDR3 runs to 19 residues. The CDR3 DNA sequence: TGCGCCAGCACCAGGACTAGCGGGGTCGATTTCTCTGGGGCCAACGTCCTGACTTTC. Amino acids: CASTRTSGVDFSGANVLTF. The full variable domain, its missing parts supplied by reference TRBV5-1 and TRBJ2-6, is KAGVTQTPRYLIKTRGQQVTLSCSPISGHRSVSWYQQTPGQGLQFLFEYFSETQRNKGNFPGRFSGRQFSNSRSEMNVSTLELGDSALYLCASTRTSGVDFSGANVLTFGAGSRLTVL.

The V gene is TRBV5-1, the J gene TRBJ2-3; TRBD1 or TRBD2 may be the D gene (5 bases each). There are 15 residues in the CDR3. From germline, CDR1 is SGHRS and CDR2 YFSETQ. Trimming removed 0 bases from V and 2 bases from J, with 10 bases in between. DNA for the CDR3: TGCGCCAGCAGCTTGGCCTCGGGGCCCACAGATACGCAGTATTTT. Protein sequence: CASSLASGPTDTQYF.

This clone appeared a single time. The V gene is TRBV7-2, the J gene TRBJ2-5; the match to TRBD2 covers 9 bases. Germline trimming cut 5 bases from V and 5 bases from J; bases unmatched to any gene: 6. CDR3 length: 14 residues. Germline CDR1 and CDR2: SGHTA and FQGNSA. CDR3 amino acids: CASSPWAGGETQYF. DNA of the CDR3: TGTGCCAGCAGCCCGTGGGCGGGGGGGGAGACCCAGTACTTC.

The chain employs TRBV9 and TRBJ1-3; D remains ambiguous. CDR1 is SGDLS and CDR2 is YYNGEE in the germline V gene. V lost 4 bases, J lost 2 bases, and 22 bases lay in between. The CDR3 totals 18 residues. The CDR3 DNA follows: TGTGCCAGCAGCCCGCGGACGGGGAGTAGGAGCCCTGGAAACACCATATATTTT. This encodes CASSPRTGSRSPGNTIYF. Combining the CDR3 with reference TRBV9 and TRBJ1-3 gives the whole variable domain DSGVTQTPKHLITATGQRVTLRCSPRSGDLSVYWYQQSLDQGLQFLIQYYNGEERAKGNILERFSAQQFPDLHSELNLSSLELGDSALYFCASSPRTGSRSPGNTIYFGEGSWLTVV.

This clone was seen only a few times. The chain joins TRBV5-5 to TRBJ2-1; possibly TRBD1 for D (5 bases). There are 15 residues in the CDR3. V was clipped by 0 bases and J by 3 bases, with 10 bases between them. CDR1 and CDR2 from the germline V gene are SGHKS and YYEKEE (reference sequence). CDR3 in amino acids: CASSLAGLDYNEQFF. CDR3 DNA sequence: TGTGCCAGCAGCTTGGCAGGGTTGGACTACAATGAGCAGTTCTTC.